This TCR beta chain was documented in a study of shared clonotypes between healthy human individuals. On the study more broadly: Per donor, three plates held CD4 naive cells, three held CD4 memory, two held CD8 naive and one held CD8 memory. The study's findings and limits: Clonotypes not shared had lower generation probabilities than those common to all four donors. Specimens sampled were limited to blood, with tissue repertoires likely differing.

Each CD8 memory set brought CD45RO+ cells together with CCR7-negative CD45RA+ TemRA cells. Profiled with immunoSEQ multiplex PCR; TCRdb holds only in-frame clones, not every one. The data show approximately 640,000 clones, with about 90% seen just once and 34% held by the top ten. In the case of this clone: Its antigen is currently unknown. Other DNA sequences of this sample code for an identical CDR3.

With V trimmed by 1 base and J by 7 bases, 2 bases remained unmatched. Germline V gene lookup returns CDR1 LGHNA and CDR2 YSLEER. The CDR3 contains 15 residues. This clonotype originated in a man aged 18 to 29 in good health. Some clones in this sample may be carry-over from other donors' samples. Sequenced: memory CD8+ T cells from PBMCs. Subset specified: CD45RO+ cells pooled with CCR7-negative TemRA cells. The genes are TRBV4-3 and TRBJ2-1; 12 bases line up with TRBD2. This chain's CDR3 is CASSQGLAGVNEQFF. CDR3 nucleotides: TGCGCCAGCAGCCAAGGACTAGCGGGAGTAAATGAGCAGTTCTTC.